This passage covers 18 T cell receptor beta chains from one sample sequenced in a study of PD-1 blockade in classical Hodgkin lymphoma. Sequencing used immunoSEQ multiplex PCR; TCRdb keeps in-frame clones, though not all of them. The table has about 16,000 clones, just under 85% seen once; the top ten hold 1%. Relapse was seen in all patients after autologous stem cell transplantation, and brentuximab vedotin exposure was variable. Using magnetic negative selection, the CD4+ T cells were separated out of thawed PBMCs. This sample comprised CD4+ T cells from blood, obtained at baseline. The origin of the receptors is a human donor with classical Hodgkin lymphoma.

The rearrangement links TRBV6-1 to TRBJ1-2; a weak D match, TRBD1 (6 bases). The germline CDR1 and CDR2 sequences are MNHNS and SASEGT. Trimming left V 1 base short and J 4 bases short, with 10 bases between. The CDR3 contains 14 residues. This chain's CDR3 is CASSEEAGAYGYTF. The CDR3 region has the DNA TGTGCCAGCAGTGAAGAAGCAGGGGCCTATGGCTACACCTTC.

The chain carries TRBV15 and TRBJ1-2; no reliable D call. The V gene lost 2 bases and the J gene lost 3 bases, with 13 bases spanning the gap. The length of the CDR3 is 15 residues. Germline CDR1 LNHNV, CDR2 YYDKDF (reference sequence). CDR3 DNA sequence: TGTGCCACCAGCAGACCATGGACGGGTTACTATGGCTACACCTTC. Protein: CATSRPWTGYYGYTF.

This rearrangement joins TRBV19 to TRBJ1-3; D is undetermined. Germline V gene lookup returns CDR1 LNHDA and CDR2 SQIVND (reference sequence). Deletions cut 10 bases from V and 11 bases from J, with 24 bases between. The CDR3 is made up of 14 amino acids. CDR3: CAMGGPSPTSPIYF. The CDR3 DNA reads TGTGCCATGGGCGGGCCCTCTCCAACGAGCCCCATATATTTT.

This clone has just one count. V usage is TRBV6-6 and J usage is TRBJ1-4, with TRBD1 matching over 8 bases. This CDR3 region has 14 residues. Germline trimming cut 6 bases from V and 3 bases from J; bases unmatched to any gene: 3. In germline, CDR1 is MNHNY, CDR2 SVGAGI (reference sequence). CDR3 protein: CASREQGANEKLFF. CDR3 in DNA: TGTGCCAGCAGGGAACAGGGGGCTAATGAAAAACTGTTTTTT.

The chain combines TRBV5-4 with TRBJ2-2; a possible D gene is TRBD1 (5 bases). The CDR3 runs to 16 residues. The germline gives CDR1 SGHNT, CDR2 YYREEE (reference sequence). Trimming cost V 0 bases and J 0 bases, with 9 bases left between them. Written as DNA, the CDR3 is TGTGCCAGCAGCTTGGGCCAGGGTACGAACACCGGGGAGCTGTTTTTT. It is translated as CASSLGQGTNTGELFF.

The chain couples TRBV7-2 to TRBJ2-7; 9 nucleotides match TRBD1. In germline, CDR1 is SGHTA, CDR2 FQGNSA. This CDR3 has 15 amino acids. Trimming cost V 3 bases and J 2 bases; bases outside gene matches: 5. The CDR3 coding sequence is TGTGCCAGCAGCTTTGCTGGGACAGGGCCCTACGAGCAGTACTTC. Its translation is CASSFAGTGPYEQYF. The variable domain in full, completed from reference TRBV7-2 and TRBJ2-7, reads GAGVSQSPSNKVTEKGKDVELRCDPISGHTALYWYRQSLGQGLEFLIYFQGNSAPDKSGLPSDRFSAERTGGSVSTLTIQRTQQEDSAVYLCASSFAGTGPYEQYFGPGTRLTVT.

This chain connects TRBV19 to TRBJ2-3, with D maybe TRBD1 (6 bases). There are 13 residues in the CDR3. The germline gives CDR1 LNHDA, CDR2 SQIVND (reference sequence). The V gene lost 6 bases and the J gene lost 4 bases, with 11 bases spanning the gap. CDR3 nucleotides: TGTGCCAGTAGCCTCTACAGGGCAGATACGCAGTATTTT. This sequence encodes CASSLYRADTQYF.

The V and J genes are TRBV10-3 and TRBJ2-3, with a weak D call TRBD2 (5 bases). V lost 2 bases, J lost 5 bases, and 17 bases lay in between. The CDR3 spans 16 residues. CDR1 is ENHRY and CDR2 is SYGVKD in the germline V gene. CDR3 region: CAISEPGSLIKDTQYF. Here the CDR3 DNA reads TGTGCCATCAGTGAGCCGGGATCCCTTATCAAAGATACGCAGTATTTT.

The V and J genes are TRBV5-6 and TRBJ2-2; possibly TRBD1 for D (6 bases). Germline CDR1 SGHDT, CDR2 YYEEEE. The CDR3 loop spans 15 amino acids. V was pared by 1 base and J by 6 bases, with 13 bases between. Written as DNA, the CDR3 is TGTGCCAGCAGCTTGCCAGGGGAAGGGTCCGGGGAGCTGTTTTTT. This codes for CASSLPGEGSGELFF.

This clone has a single count. The chain carries TRBV28 and TRBJ1-5; D may be TRBD1 (5 bases). CDR3 length equals 19 residues. In germline, CDR1 is MDHEN, CDR2 SYDVKM. Trimming pared 6 bases from V and 0 bases from J, leaving 24 bases between. CDR3 sequence (DNA): TGTGCCAGCAGGTCCAGGGTCCCAACTCCTGCTCTTAGCAATCAGCCCCAGCATTTT. Translation gives CASRSRVPTPALSNQPQHF.

In regard to this clone: Other DNA sequences in the sample encode the same CDR3. This chain joins TRBV7-3 and TRBJ2-3; D not certain. Germline CDR1 SGHTA, CDR2 FQGTGA. With 0 bases removed from V and 0 bases from J, the gap between germline ends came to 4 bases. The CDR3 length is 14 residues. The DNA of the CDR3 is TGTGCCAGCAGCTTAACTAGTAGCACAGATACGCAGTATTTT. It codes for CASSLTSSTDTQYF.

This clone was observed once. The chain joins TRBV5-1 to TRBJ2-3; TRBD1 aligns across 7 bases. The CDR3 sequence is 14 residues long. Germline CDR1 reads SGHRS; CDR2 reads YFSETQ. The junction had 5 bases not matched to a gene; V was cut back by 5 bases and J by 2 bases. The CDR3 protein is CASRRGQHTDTQYF. CDR3 sequence (DNA): TGCGCCAGCAGGAGGGGACAGCACACAGATACGCAGTATTTT.

This rearrangement joins TRBV19 to TRBJ1-1, with D perhaps TRBD1 (6 bases). Germline-derived CDR1 and CDR2 are LNHDA and SQIVND (reference sequence). The CDR3 has 13 amino acids. Between the trimmed V and J ends, which lost 5 bases and 4 bases, there was a span of 11 bases. This chain's CDR3 is CASSDDRPTEAFF. The DNA for the CDR3 is TGTGCCAGTAGTGACGACAGGCCCACTGAAGCTTTCTTT.

This clone was picked up one time. J is TRBJ2-7 and V is TRBV9; the D gene is possibly TRBD1 (6 bases). V was cut by 0 bases and J by 4 bases, with 20 bases left in between. The CDR3 is 17 amino acids. CDR1 is SGDLS, CDR2 YYNGEE, per germline. In DNA, the CDR3 is TGTGCCAGCAGCGTAGAAATGGGAAACAGGGCACCTTACGAGCAGTACTTC. Translating it yields CASSVEMGNRAPYEQYF.

The rearrangement links TRBV2 to TRBJ2-7; D uncertain. CDR3 size: 13 residues. Looked up from germline, CDR1 is SNHLY and CDR2 is FYNNEI. V was clipped by 2 bases and J by 3 bases, with 8 bases between them. The CDR3 DNA follows: TGTGCCAGCAGTGAAACGGATCACTACGAGCAGTACTTC. The encoded protein is CASSETDHYEQYF.

This clone has a single count. The chain uses TRBV5-4 and TRBJ1-4; 10 nucleotides match TRBD1. Per the germline V gene, CDR1 is SGHNT and CDR2 is YYREEE (reference sequence). V was clipped by 3 bases and J by 0 bases; unmatched bases: 2. This CDR3 spans 16 amino acids. The CDR3 sequence: CASSYGQGATNEKLFF. The CDR3 DNA reads as TGTGCCAGCAGCTATGGACAGGGGGCAACTAATGAAAAACTGTTTTTT.

This chain connects TRBV27 to TRBJ2-7, with D tentatively TRBD2 (5 bases). CDR3 length: 15 residues. Per germline, CDR1 MNHEY and CDR2 SMNVEV (reference sequence). Trimming pared 7 bases from V and 0 bases from J, leaving 16 bases between. In nucleotides, the CDR3 is TGTGCCAGCACACAACGGGCGGGCGTCTCCTACGAGCAGTACTTC. As protein: CASTQRAGVSYEQYF.

In this sample, this clone is medium-sized. The chain employs TRBV5-5 and TRBJ1-5, with a tentative D call TRBD1 (5 bases). The germline gives CDR1 SGHKS, CDR2 YYEKEE (reference sequence). Trimming took 0 bases from V and 6 from J, leaving 10 bases between them. The CDR3 extends over 14 amino acids. The CDR3 here is CASSLEGVGQPQHF. DNA of the CDR3: TGTGCCAGCAGCTTGGAAGGGGTGGGTCAGCCCCAGCATTTT.